This T cell receptor (beta chain) was retrieved from a study of shared clonotypes between healthy human individuals (dated by TCRdb to 2018 to 2020). Background on the whole study: The cohort comprised two women and a few men aged 18 to 49 years. To estimate repertoire size and how much clonotypes are shared between individuals, the study performed deep sequencing of blood TCR repertoires from roughly five healthy adults. To increase sequencing depth and limit assay-specific biases, different laboratories used diverse techniques to prepare libraries and sequence TCR repertoires. For each donor, three plates each were used for CD4 naive and CD4 memory, two plates were used for CD8 naive, and one plate was used for CD8 memory. Each donor's leukapheresis produced roughly between about 0.8 and 10 billion PBMCs.

Donors were healthy HIV-negative adults with no recently reported acute infections or vaccinations. Every donor was a Caucasian adult living in Nashville, Tennessee, USA. Magnetic negative selection was used to enrich CD4+ T cells, after which naive cells were positively selected on CD45RA and the negative fraction became the memory subset. After blood collection by leukapheresis, PBMCs were isolated using Ficoll-Histopaque density gradient centrifugation and then cryopreserved in the vapor phase of liquid nitrogen. Purity and quantity of every magnetically sorted T cell population were checked by analytical flow cytometry. Genomic DNA was isolated from each sorted fraction and quantified by UV absorbance on a Nanodrop 2000c. General findings and caveats noted by the study authors: Sharing across several donors was observed for about 5% of naive CD4, 3.5% of naive CD8, 2.3% of memory CD4, and over 0.3% of memory CD8 clonotypes. Based on pairwise subsampling, the degree of clonotype sharing among donors was expected to be affected by sequencing depth. Larger estimated clonotype richness was generally found for naive subsets than for memory subsets. Because the study included a small number of donors, the genetic and exposure-history diversity represented was limited. Rarefaction of sorted-subset datasets indicated incomplete sequencing despite the large sequencing depth. Higher generation probabilities were observed for clonotypes shared by all four sorted-subset donors than for non-shared clonotypes. Only blood was sampled, and tissue TCR repertoires likely differ from those in blood.

In the case of this clone: Its antigen is currently not known. It has no much larger one-base neighbor in the sample; base qualities were not kept.

Using the deep immunoSEQ assay, TCR CDR3 regions were amplified from genomic DNA by multiplex PCR. Extracted genomic DNA from each cell subset was spread evenly across all wells of several immunoSEQ 96-well plates, with each plate serving as a replicate. Each replicate PCR for sorted subsets received roughly 0.2 ug genomic DNA, equal to about 30,000 T cell genomes. The purified libraries were quantified using a Qubit 3.0 fluorometer, sized with a Bioanalyzer 2100, and then quantified again using the KAPA Library Quantification kit. Every immunoSEQ 96-well plate was sequenced on a dedicated single-read 150-cycle Illumina NextSeq 550 flow cell. The original pipeline was this. Because the immunoSEQ output included only junctional sequences and no quality scores, the filtering could not be the same as the filtering used for full-length reads. Sequences were annotated with PyIR, a Python wrapper for IgBLAST v1.9, using IMGT germline references to assign V/J genes and CDR3. Reads with weak V/J assignments (E-value above 1e-6), missing CDR3, stop codons, out-of-frame junctions, or ambiguous translated residues were removed. V3J clonotypes were defined by identical inferred V gene, J gene, and CDR3 amino acid sequence. Percentage overlap between repertoires was computed as shared unique clonotypes divided by the size of the smaller repertoire. Three approaches were used to assess repertoire richness: RTK rarefaction, the Chao1 estimator, and Recon v2.1 estimates of unobserved clonotypes. Generation probabilities were computed with OLGA for all TCRbeta clonotypes obtained by the gDNA method from four donors. In TCRdb, the immuneACCESS table is reduced to in-frame sequences with V and J assigned. These tables do not hold every clone; where another copy was compared, an unresolved V gene accounts for under half, and the others remain unexplained. V, J and clone size are those of that table, while D and trimming were read from the DNA. Counted in this sample were some 2.3 million clones; approximately 95% of them appeared once. 0.39% of the sample belongs to the ten largest clones.

Deletion took 7 bases off V and 8 bases off J, with a span of 8 bases between the germline ends. CDR1 SQVTM and CDR2 ANQGSEA are derived from the germline V gene. Including cysteine and phenylalanine, the CDR3 has 10 amino acids. The entry retains the CDR3 DNA only, 30 bases that are in frame from base 1. Sequenced input: naive CD4+ T cells from PBMCs. Reading the label with the study, this specimen's cell subset or site is: CD45RA+ positively selected. The chain is encoded by TRBV29-1 joined to TRBJ2-2; there is no confident call for the D gene. This TCR was recovered from a man between 18 and 29 years old in good health. Some clones in this sample may be carry-over from other donors' samples. The DNA sequence is TGCAGCGCCGGAATGGGGGAGCTGTTTTTT. Translated, it reads CSAGMGELFF.